This T cell receptor beta chain is from a study of shared clonotypes between healthy human individuals (TCRdb year 2020). About the study as a whole: The cohort comprised a couple of women and a few men aged 18 to 49 years. Per donor, three plates each were used for CD4 naive and CD4 memory, two for CD8 naive, and one for CD8 memory. Blood TCR repertoires of roughly 5 healthy adults were deeply sequenced to estimate repertoire size and the extent of clonotype sharing between individuals. Leukapheresis yielded between about 0.9 and 10 billion PBMCs per donor. Different laboratories and diverse techniques were used to prepare libraries and sequence TCR repertoires, to increase sequencing depth and limit assay-specific biases. Findings and caveats that apply to the study as a whole: Naive subsets generally had larger estimated clonotype richness than memory subsets did. Pairwise subsampling indicated that sequencing depth was expected to affect the degree of clonotype sharing among donors. Sampling was restricted to blood, and TCR repertoires in tissues likely differ from the TCR repertoires found in blood. Because the study included a small number of donors, the genetic and exposure-history diversity represented was limited. Rarefaction of sorted-subset datasets indicated incomplete sequencing despite the large sequencing depth. Clonotypes shared by all four sorted-subset donors showed higher generation probabilities than non-shared clonotypes. Roughly 5% of naive CD4, 3% to 4% of naive CD8, 2.3% of memory CD4, and less than 0.45% of memory CD8 clonotypes were shared across four donors.

The donors were healthy, HIV-negative adults with no recently reported acute infections or vaccinations. Only Caucasian adults living in Nashville, Tennessee, USA were represented among the donors. CD4+ T cells were enriched by magnetic negative selection, after which naive cells were positively selected on CD45RA and the negative fraction was taken as the memory subset. After blood collection by leukapheresis, PBMCs were isolated using Ficoll-Histopaque density gradient centrifugation and then cryopreserved in the vapor phase of liquid nitrogen. Purity and quantity of every magnetically sorted T cell population were checked by analytical flow cytometry. Genomic DNA was isolated from every sorted fraction and measured by UV absorbance on a Nanodrop 2000c. In the case of this clone: Its antigen remains unidentified. No per-base quality is available; no much larger clone lies one base away.

Using the deep immunoSEQ assay, multiplex PCR amplified TCR CDR3 regions from genomic DNA. Extracted genomic DNA from each cell subset was spread evenly across all wells of several immunoSEQ 96-well plates, with each plate serving as a replicate. For sorted subsets, around 200 ng genomic DNA, equal to approximately 30,000 T cell genomes, was loaded into each replicate PCR. Purified libraries were quantified with a Qubit 3.0 fluorometer, sized on a Bioanalyzer 2100, and re-quantified with the KAPA Library Quantification kit. Every immunoSEQ 96-well plate was sequenced on a dedicated single-read 150-cycle Illumina NextSeq 550 flow cell. On the study's bioinformatics: Because the immunoSEQ output included only junctional sequences and no quality scores, the filtering could not be the same as the filtering used for full-length reads. To assign V/J genes and CDR3, sequences were annotated using PyIR, a Python wrapper for IgBLAST v1.9, with IMGT germline references. Reads were filtered out if the reads had weak V/J assignments (E-value above 1e-6), no CDR3, stop codons, out-of-frame junctions, or ambiguous translated residues. V3J clonotypes were defined as sequences sharing an identical inferred V gene, J gene, and CDR3 amino acid sequence. The percentage overlap between two repertoires was calculated by dividing the number of shared unique clonotypes by the size of the smaller repertoire. Repertoire richness was assessed with RTK rarefaction, the Chao1 estimator, and Recon v2.1 estimates of unobserved clonotypes. Generation probabilities for all TCRbeta clonotypes obtained by the gDNA method from four donors were computed using OLGA. Held by TCRdb, this immuneACCESS table contains in-frame sequences only and omits some clones. Under half of the omission traces to an unresolved V gene where checked; the cause of the rest is unknown. The V and J calls and the clone size are those of that table, but D and trimming were determined from the DNA. The sample table holds over a million clones, of which 97% to 99% were seen once. In total, the top ten clones hold about 0.4% of the sample.

After removal of 3 bases from V and 10 bases from J, the junction retains 9 bases not matched to a gene. Taken from the germline V gene, the CDR1 and CDR2 loops are MGHRA and YSYEKL. The CDR3 runs 16 residues from the cysteine to the phenylalanine. Only CDR3 DNA remains: 48 bases, in frame from the first base. The TCR sequence derives from a man between 25 and 39 years old in good health. The source material was naive CD4+ T cells sorted from blood. The cell subset or site label on this specimen signifies: CD45RA+ positively selected. The rearrangement joined TRBV4-1 to TRBJ2-1, with 13 bases in between that match TRBD2. The nucleotide sequence reads as follows: TGCGCCAGCAGCCAGCTGGGACTAGCGGGATCTCAAGAGCAGTTCTTC. Its coded protein is CASSQLGLAGSQEQFF.